The 4 T cell receptor beta chains listed next were all sequenced from one sample in a study of cytomegalovirus exposure and HLA in healthy donors. In the PCR, 60 Vbeta and 13 Jbeta primers were used. Produced via immunoSEQ multiplex PCR; TCRdb's table is partial and in-frame only. This table has roughly 120,000 clones, less than 85% appearing once. Source material: PBMCs. These receptor sequences come from a man in his thirties or forties in good health and CMV-seronegative.

This rearrangement joins TRBV15 to TRBJ1-4, with 8 bases lining up with TRBD1. Germline CDR1 LNHNV, CDR2 YYDKDF (reference sequence). The CDR3 has 13 residues. V lost 8 bases and J lost 5; bases outside the gene matches: 4. DNA of the CDR3: TGTGCCACCGCGCAGGGGGCCAATGAAAAACTGTTTTTT. The encoded protein is CATAQGANEKLFF.

The rearrangement uses TRBV10-3 and TRBJ2-2; D possibly corresponds to TRBD2 (5 bases). Trimming took 0 bases from V and 1 from J, leaving 9 bases between them. This CDR3 region has 16 residues. CDR1 ENHRY and CDR2 SYGVKD come from the germline V gene. CDR3 DNA sequence: TGTGCCATCAGTGAGTCCCAGCGGAAGAACACCGGGGAGCTGTTTTTT. Translated: CAISESQRKNTGELFF.

This clone came up a few times. This rearrangement joins TRBV19 to TRBJ1-2; TRBD1 matches at 10 bases. Germline V gene data show CDR1 as LNHDA and CDR2 as SQIVND (reference sequence). The CDR3 runs to 15 residues. V lost 4 bases and J lost 9; bases outside the gene matches: 11. The CDR3 spells CASSTPRDRGYSYTF. CDR3 DNA: TGTGCCAGTAGTACCCCGAGGGACAGGGGTTATAGCTACACCTTC.

A few counts support this clone. The chain links TRBV15 to TRBJ2-7, with TRBD2 matching 12 bases. CDR1 LNHNV and CDR2 YYDKDF come from the germline V gene (reference sequence). With V trimmed by 5 bases and J by 9 bases, 11 bases remained unmatched. The CDR3 is 15 residues long. The CDR3 DNA sequence: TGTGCCACCAGCCCCCGGACTAGCGGGGCTCCACGGCAGTACTTC. It translates to CATSPRTSGAPRQYF.